The subject of this entry is one TCR beta chain. Its cognate antigen has yet to be identified. No clone much larger than this one lies a single base away; base qualities are absent. The sample originates from a study of CD8 T cells in ankylosing spondylitis (dated by TCRdb to 2017 to 2019). The study in broad terms: The study profiled T cell receptor beta repertoires in healthy donors and ankylosing spondylitis patients to find disease-linked TCR variants. Peripheral blood samples were taken, and synovial fluid was additionally collected from ankylosing spondylitis patients. The whole study cohort included over 85 healthy donors and 25 ankylosing spondylitis patients.

Sequencing used an Illumina HiSeq 2500. Quantitative 5'-RACE with molecular barcodes was the method used to prepare the TCR beta libraries. The original methods were these. A new computational method based on a probabilistic model of VDJ rearrangement was used to identify disease-linked TCR variants. TCRdb ran its own pipeline on the public reads, namely fastp trimming at Q25 and MiXCR clone calling, and kept in-frame beta chains. Each entry merges the rows of one CDR3 protein and shows their most common DNA and genes. The V and J calls, along with clone size, are taken from TCRdb and not from the paper's own processing. The sample yields 300,000 to 400,000 distinct CDR3 sequences; 14% to 15% were counted once. The ten biggest clones cover 0.9% to 1.2% of the sample. CDR1 and CDR2 are read off the germline V gene (reference sequence) as WNHNN and SYGVQD. V is pared back by 4 bases and J by 2 bases, with 8 bases lying between the germline termini. Taken from cysteine to phenylalanine, the CDR3 has 14 residues. Only CDR3 DNA is held: 42 bases, read in frame from base 1.

Overall study results and their limits: According to the report, matched synovial fluid samples from ankylosing spondylitis patients were significantly enriched for the disease-linked clones. A TCR beta motif of fewer than 10 highly homologous amino acid variants appeared characteristic of blood from ankylosing spondylitis patients. Some TCR beta motif variants had previously been reported in synovial fluid and blood of reactive arthritis patients, which suggested common disease-initiation mechanisms. A CD8+ phenotype was shown by the disease-linked clones, which were found at relatively low frequencies in peripheral blood.

What was sequenced was blood, either unsorted or a sorted T cell fraction (not recorded which). This receptor chain uses TRBV10-1 and TRBJ2-2; no D segment can be confidently identified. This TCR was sampled from a male donor with ankylosing spondylitis or in good health (not recorded which). The DNA sequence follows: TGCGCCAGCAGTGTTAACTCCAACACCGGGGAGCTGTTTTTT. It translates as CASSVNSNTGELFF.